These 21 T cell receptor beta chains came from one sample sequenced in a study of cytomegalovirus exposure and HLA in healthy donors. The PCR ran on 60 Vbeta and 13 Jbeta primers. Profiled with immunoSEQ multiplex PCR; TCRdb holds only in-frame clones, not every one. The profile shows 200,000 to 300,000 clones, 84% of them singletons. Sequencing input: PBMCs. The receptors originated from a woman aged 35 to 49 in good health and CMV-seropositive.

As DNA, the CDR3 is TGTGCCAGCAGCAGACAGGGCCACGAGCAGTACTTC. Translating it yields CASSRQGHEQYF. V usage is TRBV6-5 and J usage is TRBJ2-7; TRBD1 matches 7 bases. Trimming took 6 bases from V and 5 from J; bases not matched to a gene: 4. The CDR3 sequence is 12 residues long. Germline values: CDR1 MNHEY, CDR2 SVGAGI.

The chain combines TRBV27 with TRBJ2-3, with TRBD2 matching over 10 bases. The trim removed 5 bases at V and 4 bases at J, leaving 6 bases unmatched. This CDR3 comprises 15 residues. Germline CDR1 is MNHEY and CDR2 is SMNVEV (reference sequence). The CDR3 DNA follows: TGTGCCAGCAGTCCGACTAGCGGGTCCCCAGATACGCAGTATTTT. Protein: CASSPTSGSPDTQYF.

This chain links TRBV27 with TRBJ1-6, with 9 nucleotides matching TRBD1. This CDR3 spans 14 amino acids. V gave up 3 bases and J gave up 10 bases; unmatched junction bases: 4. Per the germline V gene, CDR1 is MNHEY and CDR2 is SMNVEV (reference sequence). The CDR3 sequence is CASSFTGGASPLHF. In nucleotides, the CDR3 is TGTGCCAGCAGTTTTACAGGGGGCGCGTCACCCCTCCACTTT.

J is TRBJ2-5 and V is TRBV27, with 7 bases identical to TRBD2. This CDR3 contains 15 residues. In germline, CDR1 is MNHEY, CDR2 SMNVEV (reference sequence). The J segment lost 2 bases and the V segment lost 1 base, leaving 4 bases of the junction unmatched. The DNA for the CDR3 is TGTGCCAGCAGTTTATTCGGGGGAGGGCAAGAGACCCAGTACTTC. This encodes CASSLFGGGQETQYF.

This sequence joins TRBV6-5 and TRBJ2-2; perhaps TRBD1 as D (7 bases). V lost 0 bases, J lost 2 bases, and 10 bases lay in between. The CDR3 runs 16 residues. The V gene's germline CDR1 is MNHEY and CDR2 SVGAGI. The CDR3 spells CASSYSQGGNTGELFF. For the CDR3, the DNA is TGTGCCAGCAGTTACTCGCAGGGGGGCAACACCGGGGAGCTGTTTTTT.

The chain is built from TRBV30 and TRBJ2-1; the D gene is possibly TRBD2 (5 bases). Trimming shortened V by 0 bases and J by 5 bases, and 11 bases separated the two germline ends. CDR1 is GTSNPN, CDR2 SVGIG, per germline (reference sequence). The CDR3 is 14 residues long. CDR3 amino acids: CAWSVSSVDNEQFF. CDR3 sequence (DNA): TGTGCCTGGAGTGTAAGTAGCGTAGACAATGAGCAGTTCTTC. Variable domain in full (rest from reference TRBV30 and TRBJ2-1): SQTIHQWPATLVQPVGSPLSLECTVEGTSNPNLYWYRQAAGRGLQLLFYSVGIGQISSEVPQNLSASRPQDRQFILSSKKLLLSDSGFYLCAWSVSSVDNEQFFGPGTRLTVL.

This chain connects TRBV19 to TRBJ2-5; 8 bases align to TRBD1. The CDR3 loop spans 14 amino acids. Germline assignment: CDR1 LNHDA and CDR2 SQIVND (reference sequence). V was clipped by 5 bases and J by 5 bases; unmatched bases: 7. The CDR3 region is CASSRTGFGETQYF. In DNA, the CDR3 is TGTGCCAGTAGTCGGACAGGGTTCGGGGAGACCCAGTACTTC.

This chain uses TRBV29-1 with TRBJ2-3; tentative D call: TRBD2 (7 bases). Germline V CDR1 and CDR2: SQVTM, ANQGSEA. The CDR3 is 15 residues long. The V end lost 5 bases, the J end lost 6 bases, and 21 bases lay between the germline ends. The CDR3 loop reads CSVPLGGALMDTQYF. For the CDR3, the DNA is TGCAGCGTTCCCCTAGGGGGGGCGCTCATGGATACGCAGTATTTT.

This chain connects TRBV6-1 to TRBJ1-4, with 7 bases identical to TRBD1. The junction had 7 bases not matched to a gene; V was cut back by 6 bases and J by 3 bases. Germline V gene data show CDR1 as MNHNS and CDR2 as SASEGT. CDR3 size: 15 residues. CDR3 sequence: CASSIQGQPNEKLFF. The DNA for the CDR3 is TGTGCCAGCAGCATCCAGGGACAGCCTAATGAAAAACTGTTTTTT.

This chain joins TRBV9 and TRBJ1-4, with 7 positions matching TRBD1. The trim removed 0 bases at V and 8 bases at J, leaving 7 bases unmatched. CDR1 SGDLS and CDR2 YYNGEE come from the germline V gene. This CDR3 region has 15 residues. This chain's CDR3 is CASSVAGGQQEKLFF. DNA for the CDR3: TGTGCCAGCAGCGTAGCCGGGGGACAGCAGGAAAAACTGTTTTTT.

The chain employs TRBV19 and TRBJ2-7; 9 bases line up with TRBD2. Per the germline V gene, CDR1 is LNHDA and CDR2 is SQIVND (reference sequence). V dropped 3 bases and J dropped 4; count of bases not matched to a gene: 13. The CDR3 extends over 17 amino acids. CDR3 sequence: CASSIQPLAGVVYEQYF. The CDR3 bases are TGTGCCAGTAGTATCCAGCCCTTAGCGGGAGTTGTTTACGAGCAGTACTTC.

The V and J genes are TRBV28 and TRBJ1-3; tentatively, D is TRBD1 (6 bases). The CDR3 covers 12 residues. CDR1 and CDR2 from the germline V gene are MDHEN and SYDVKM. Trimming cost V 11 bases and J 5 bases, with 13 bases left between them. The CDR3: CAAGGGRNTIYF. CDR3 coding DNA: TGTGCCGCCGGCGGGGGGCGAAACACCATATATTTT.

The DNA of the CDR3 is TGTGCCAGTAGTTTGGGACATTTGAACACTGAAGCTTTCTTT. Its protein is CASSLGHLNTEAFF. The V gene is TRBV19, the J gene TRBJ1-1, with a possible D match to TRBD1 (6 bases). The germline CDR1 and CDR2 sequences are LNHDA and SQIVND (reference sequence). V was shortened by 5 bases and J by 0 bases, with 10 bases between the two germline ends. This CDR3 region has 14 residues.

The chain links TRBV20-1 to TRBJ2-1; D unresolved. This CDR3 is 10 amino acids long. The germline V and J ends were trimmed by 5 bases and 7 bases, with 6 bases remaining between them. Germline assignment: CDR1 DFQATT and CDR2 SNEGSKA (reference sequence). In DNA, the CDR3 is TGCAGTGCTCTGGAGAATGAGCAGTTCTTC. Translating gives CSALENEQFF.

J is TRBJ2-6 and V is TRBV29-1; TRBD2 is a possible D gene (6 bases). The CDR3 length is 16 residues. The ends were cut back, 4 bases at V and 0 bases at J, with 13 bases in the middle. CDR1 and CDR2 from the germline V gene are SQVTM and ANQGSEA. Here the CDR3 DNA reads TGCAGCGTTGGTGGAGGGTTAACCTCTGGGGCCAACGTCCTGACTTTC. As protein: CSVGGGLTSGANVLTF.

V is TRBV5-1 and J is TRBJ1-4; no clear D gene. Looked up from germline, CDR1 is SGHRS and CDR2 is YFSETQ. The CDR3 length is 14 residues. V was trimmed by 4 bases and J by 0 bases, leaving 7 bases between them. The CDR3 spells CASSIETTNEKLFF. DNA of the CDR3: TGCGCCAGCAGCATAGAGACAACTAATGAAAAACTGTTTTTT. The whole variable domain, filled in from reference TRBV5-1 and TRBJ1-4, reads KAGVTQTPRYLIKTRGQQVTLSCSPISGHRSVSWYQQTPGQGLQFLFEYFSETQRNKGNFPGRFSGRQFSNSRSEMNVSTLELGDSALYLCASSIETTNEKLFFGSGTQLSVL.

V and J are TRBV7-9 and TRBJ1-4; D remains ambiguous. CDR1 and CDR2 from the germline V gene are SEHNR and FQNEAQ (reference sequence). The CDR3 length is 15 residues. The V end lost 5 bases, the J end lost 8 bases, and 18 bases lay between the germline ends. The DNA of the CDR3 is TGTGCCAGCAGCGCAGTGGGTTCGTCCGGGGAAAAACTGTTTTTT. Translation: CASSAVGSSGEKLFF.

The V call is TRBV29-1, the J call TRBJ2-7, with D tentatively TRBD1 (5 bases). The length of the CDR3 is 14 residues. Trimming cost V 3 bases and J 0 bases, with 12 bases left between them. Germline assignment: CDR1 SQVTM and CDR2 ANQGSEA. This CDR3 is CSVEVGAGSYEQYF. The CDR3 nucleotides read TGCAGCGTTGAGGTTGGGGCAGGCTCCTACGAGCAGTACTTC.

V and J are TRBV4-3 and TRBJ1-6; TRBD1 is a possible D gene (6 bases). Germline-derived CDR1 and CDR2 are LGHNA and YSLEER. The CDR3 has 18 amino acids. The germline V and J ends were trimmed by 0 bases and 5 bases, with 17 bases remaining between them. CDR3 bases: TGCGCCAGCAGCCAAGAAACCCGAGGACAGTTTAATAATTCACCCCTCCACTTT. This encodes CASSQETRGQFNNSPLHF.

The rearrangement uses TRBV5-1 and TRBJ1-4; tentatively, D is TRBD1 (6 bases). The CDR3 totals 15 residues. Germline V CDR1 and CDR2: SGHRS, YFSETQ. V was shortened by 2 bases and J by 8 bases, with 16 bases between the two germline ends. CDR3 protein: CASSFSTGGGEKLFF. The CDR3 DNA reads TGCGCCAGCAGCTTTAGTACGGGCGGGGGCGAAAAACTGTTTTTT.

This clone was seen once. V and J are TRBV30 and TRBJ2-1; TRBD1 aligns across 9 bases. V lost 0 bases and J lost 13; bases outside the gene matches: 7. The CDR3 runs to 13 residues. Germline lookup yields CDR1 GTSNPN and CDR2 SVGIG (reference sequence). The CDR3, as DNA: TGTGCCTGGAGTGTCCGACAGGGGGTGATTCAGTTCTTC. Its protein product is CAWSVRQGVIQFF.